The sequence of this T cell receptor beta chain was determined in a study of vaccination and CD4 T cells after COVID-19. Germline V gene data show CDR1 as SGHNT and CDR2 as YYREEE (reference sequence). Between the trimmed V and J ends, which lost 0 bases and 6 bases, there was a span of 15 bases. CDR3 length equals 15 residues. Indicated treatment: approximately nine-day PBMC culture with coronavirus spike peptide pools or control peptides (ViraFEST assay). Oncomine TCR Beta short-read sequencing was applied to DNA from cultured CD4+ T cells. TCRdb re-derived calls from the PCR reads in MiXCR, one entry per CDR3 protein. The sample includes roughly 22,000 distinct CDR3 sequences, 32% seen only once; the top ten take around 12%. This clonotype was detected a few times. Its antigen is not known.

This clonotype was sampled from a human donor with COVID-19. Sequenced: cultured CD4+ T cells from blood. The chain employs TRBV5-4 and TRBJ2-5; D possibly corresponds to TRBD2 (5 bases). The CDR3 DNA reads TGTGCCAGCAGCTTGGACAAGGGAGCCGGGAAGACCCAGTACTTC. Protein sequence: CASSLDKGAGKTQYF.